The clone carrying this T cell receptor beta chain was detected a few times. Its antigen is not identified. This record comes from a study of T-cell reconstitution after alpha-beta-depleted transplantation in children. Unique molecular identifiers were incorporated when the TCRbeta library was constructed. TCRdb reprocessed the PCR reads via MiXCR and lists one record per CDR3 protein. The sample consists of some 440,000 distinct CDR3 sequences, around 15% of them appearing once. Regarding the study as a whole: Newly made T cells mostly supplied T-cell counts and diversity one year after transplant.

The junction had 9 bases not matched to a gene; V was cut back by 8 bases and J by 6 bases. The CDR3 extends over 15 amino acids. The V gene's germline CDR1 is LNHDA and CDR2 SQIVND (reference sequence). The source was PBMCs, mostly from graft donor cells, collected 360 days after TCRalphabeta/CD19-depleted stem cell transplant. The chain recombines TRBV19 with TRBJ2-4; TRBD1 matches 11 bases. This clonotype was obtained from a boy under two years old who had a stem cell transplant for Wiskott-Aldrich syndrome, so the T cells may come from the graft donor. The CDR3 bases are TGTGCCAGTTCCTTGGGACAGGGGGGAGGAAACATTCAGTACTTC. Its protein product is CASSLGQGGGNIQYF.